This TCR beta chain is drawn from a study of cytomegalovirus exposure and HLA in healthy donors. Across the whole study: As an earlier analysis found, 150 million to 200 million T cells yielded some 120 million unique TCR beta sequences.

Primers included in the PCR were 60 Vbeta and 13 Jbeta primers. The data were produced by immunoSEQ multiplex PCR, yet TCRdb's version contains in-frame clones alone and is incomplete. The sample contains 150,000 to 200,000 clones, around three quarters of which appear only once. The TCR originated in a young man in good health and CMV-seronegative. Sequenced input: PBMCs.

CDR3: CASSSTTTSGRSRDTQYF. For the CDR3, the DNA is TGTGCCAGCAGTTCAACGACGACTAGCGGGAGGTCACGGGATACGCAGTATTTT. The chain combines TRBV28 with TRBJ2-3; 13 positions match TRBD2. CDR3 length equals 18 residues. The J segment lost 6 bases and the V segment lost 4 bases, leaving 13 bases of the junction unmatched. CDR1 is MDHEN, CDR2 SYDVKM, per germline.